The 30 T cell receptor beta chains presented below share a single source sample, sequenced in a study of early stage breast cancer tumors. Clones were sequenced by immunoSEQ multiplex PCR, and TCRdb holds only the in-frame ones, with some missing. This sample has 69,000 or so clones, with about 85% found just once. Sequences were obtained from blood. The receptors shown here come from a middle-aged person with breast cancer.

The chain links TRBV6-4 to TRBJ1-1; maybe TRBD1 (5 bases). Germline lookup yields CDR1 MRHNA and CDR2 SNTAGT. The CDR3 spans 13 residues. V was clipped by 2 bases and J by 2 bases, with 6 bases between them. CDR3 amino acids: CASSDRDNTEAFF. The CDR3 DNA reads as TGTGCCAGCAGTGACCGGGACAACACTGAAGCTTTCTTT.

The table lists this clone with a few counts. The J gene is TRBJ2-4, the V gene TRBV7-6, with D possibly matching TRBD1 (7 bases). The CDR3 contains 16 residues. CDR1 is SGHVS, CDR2 FNYEAQ, per germline. Trimming removed 1 base at V and 0 bases at J, with 10 bases between. The DNA of the CDR3 is TGTGCCAGCAGCTTAGGACAGGGACTAGCCAAAAACATTCAGTACTTC. This codes for CASSLGQGLAKNIQYF.

Here the CDR3 DNA reads TGTGCCTGGAGTGCGATTCTCCGGGACAGGGGGCTAGTGACCCAGTACTTC. Protein sequence: CAWSAILRDRGLVTQYF. The chain employs TRBV30 and TRBJ2-5; TRBD1 matches at 12 bases. The V and J ends lost 1 base and 7 bases, in that order; junction bases with no gene match: 13. The CDR3 runs 17 residues. Per the germline V gene, CDR1 is GTSNPN and CDR2 is SVGIG (reference sequence).

This chain connects TRBV28 to TRBJ1-4, with TRBD1 as a possible D gene (5 bases). V lost 1 base, J lost 8 bases, and 14 bases lay in between. This CDR3 is 15 amino acids long. Germline CDR1 reads MDHEN; CDR2 reads SYDVKM. The CDR3 reads CASSLSGQGEEKLFF. The CDR3 DNA follows: TGTGCCAGCAGTTTATCGGGGCAGGGCGAAGAAAAACTGTTTTTT.

The chain uses TRBV6-1 and TRBJ2-7, with 9 bases lining up with TRBD1. V was clipped by 7 bases and J by 2 bases; unmatched bases: 0. Germline values: CDR1 MNHNS, CDR2 SASEGT. The CDR3 has 12 amino acids. CDR3 in DNA: TGTGCCAGCAACAGGGGGCCCTACGAGCAGTACTTC. This translates into CASNRGPYEQYF.

The J gene is TRBJ1-1, the V gene TRBV18, with TRBD1 matching over 11 bases. Per the germline V gene, CDR1 is KGHSH and CDR2 is LQKENI. With V trimmed by 2 bases and J by 2 bases, 4 bases remained unmatched. The CDR3 length is 16 residues. This chain's CDR3 is CASSPVGQGANTEAFF. Written as DNA, the CDR3 is TGTGCCAGCTCACCAGTAGGACAGGGGGCAAACACTGAAGCTTTCTTT.

The V and J genes are TRBV30 and TRBJ2-1, with 11 bases aligning to TRBD2. V shed 0 bases, J shed 4 bases, and the junction held 2 bases outside the gene matches. Germline V gene data show CDR1 as GTSNPN and CDR2 as SVGIG (reference sequence). The CDR3 runs 15 residues. For the CDR3, the DNA is TGTGCCTGGAGTGTTGGGACTAGCGGATACAATGAGCAGTTCTTC. Protein: CAWSVGTSGYNEQFF.

This rearrangement joins TRBV5-1 to TRBJ2-5; TRBD1 aligns across 8 bases. Germline V gene sequence: CDR1 SGHRS, CDR2 YFSETQ. V lost 3 bases, J lost 3 bases, and 1 base stayed unmatched. This CDR3 has 13 residues. The DNA of the CDR3 is TGCGCCAGCAGCTCGACAGGGGAAGAGACCCAGTACTTC. It specifies CASSSTGEETQYF. The variable domain in full, with the rest retrieved from reference TRBV5-1 and TRBJ2-5, is KAGVTQTPRYLIKTRGQQVTLSCSPISGHRSVSWYQQTPGQGLQFLFEYFSETQRNKGNFPGRFSGRQFSNSRSEMNVSTLELGDSALYLCASSSTGEETQYFGPGTRLLVL.

V usage is TRBV11-2 and J usage is TRBJ2-2, with D possibly called TRBD1 or TRBD2 (6 bases each). Trimming pared 3 bases from V and 5 bases from J, leaving 16 bases between. The germline V gene encodes CDR1 SGHAT and CDR2 FQNNGV. The CDR3 length is 16 residues. CDR3 DNA: TGTGCCAGCAGCTTCGGAATGGGGGGCAATACCGGGGAGCTGTTTTTT. This codes for CASSFGMGGNTGELFF.

This clone has more than one count but fewer than ten. The V call is TRBV6-5, the J call TRBJ1-3; D not certain. This CDR3 is 13 amino acids long. From germline, CDR1 is MNHEY and CDR2 SVGAGI. Trimming took off 6 bases at V and 2 bases at J, with 8 bases between the two ends. This chain's CDR3 is CASRTPAGNTIYF. The CDR3, as DNA: TGTGCCAGCAGAACCCCGGCTGGAAACACCATATATTTT.

This chain links TRBV28 with TRBJ1-1, with 12 nucleotides matching TRBD1. In germline, CDR1 is MDHEN, CDR2 SYDVKM. The V gene end was trimmed by 6 bases and the J gene end by 10 bases; junction bases not matched to a gene: 12. The CDR3 spans 15 residues. The CDR3 sequence is CASRTGQGASVGAFF. CDR3 sequence (DNA): TGTGCCAGCAGAACGGGACAGGGGGCCTCTGTCGGAGCTTTCTTT.

V gene TRBV2 combines with J gene TRBJ2-5; 14 bases line up with TRBD2. From germline, CDR1 is SNHLY and CDR2 FYNNEI. The ends lost 6 bases at V and 5 bases at J; junction bases unmatched: 11. This CDR3 spans 17 amino acids. CDR3 sequence: CASRGLAGEVGRETQYF. The CDR3 DNA follows: TGTGCCAGCAGGGGACTAGCGGGAGAGGTTGGGCGGGAGACCCAGTACTTC.

The gene calls are TRBV15 and TRBJ2-3, with D unclear. V was pared by 0 bases and J by 6 bases, with 7 bases between. The CDR3 has 13 amino acids. The germline CDR1 and CDR2 sequences are LNHNV and YYDKDF (reference sequence). The CDR3 DNA reads TGTGCCACCAGCAGAGATCAGACGGATACGCAGTATTTT. Its translation is CATSRDQTDTQYF. The full variable domain, completed using reference TRBV15 and TRBJ2-3, is DAMVIQNPRYQVTQFGKPVTLSCSQTLNHNVMYWYQQKSSQAPKLLFHYYDKDFNNEADTPDNFQSRRPNTSFCFLDIRSPGLGDTAMYLCATSRDQTDTQYFGPGTRLTVL.

This clone was detected only a few times. This rearrangement joins TRBV7-9 to TRBJ2-7, with 13 bases matching TRBD2. Germline assignment: CDR1 SEHNR and CDR2 FQNEAQ (reference sequence). The CDR3 sequence is 14 residues long. V was pared by 4 bases and J by 4 bases, with 1 base of the junction left unmatched. The CDR3 is CASSWTSGSYEQYF. DNA for the CDR3: TGTGCCAGCAGCTGGACTAGCGGGAGTTACGAGCAGTACTTC.

The V gene is TRBV28, the J gene TRBJ1-5; D perhaps matches TRBD1 (5 bases). The CDR3 covers 16 residues. The germline V gene has CDR1 MDHEN and CDR2 SYDVKM. V was trimmed by 4 bases and J by 2 bases, leaving 15 bases between them. In DNA form, the CDR3 reads TGTGCCAGCAGTTCCCCTTTCGCGGGGGGCAATCAGCCCCAGCATTTT. Translated: CASSSPFAGGNQPQHF.

This chain links TRBV19 with TRBJ2-7, with 9 bases lining up with TRBD1. J was trimmed by 6 bases and V by 8 bases; bases with no gene match: 11. This CDR3 contains 14 residues. Germline CDR1 and CDR2: LNHDA and SQIVND (reference sequence). CDR3 residues: CASSKTGGFSEQYF. CDR3 DNA sequence: TGTGCCAGTTCCAAAACAGGGGGCTTTAGCGAGCAGTACTTC. Together with reference TRBV19 and TRBJ2-7, the CDR3 gives the full variable domain: DGGITQSPKYLFRKEGQNVTLSCEQNLNHDAMYWYRQDPGQGLRLIYYSQIVNDFQKGDIAEGYSVSREKKESFPLTVTSAQKNPTAFYLCASSKTGGFSEQYFGPGTRLTVT.

In its sample, this clone was seen many times. The chain is built from TRBV4-1 and TRBJ2-7, with 7 positions matching TRBD2. CDR1 and CDR2 (germline): MGHRA, YSYEKL. V shed 0 bases and J 5 bases; nucleotides not matched to a gene: 4. The CDR3 loop spans 14 amino acids. DNA for the CDR3: TGCGCCAGCAGCCAAGATATACGGGGGGACGAGCAGTACTTC. It encodes CASSQDIRGDEQYF.

The V call is TRBV7-9, the J call TRBJ2-5; D gene uncertain. The germline V gene has CDR1 SEHNR and CDR2 FQNEAQ (reference sequence). Trimming pared 2 bases from V and 2 bases from J, leaving 12 bases between. The CDR3 extends over 15 amino acids. DNA of the CDR3: TGTGCCAGCAGCTTAACGATAAGCGAACAAGAGACCCAGTACTTC. It is translated as CASSLTISEQETQYF.

The chain joins TRBV19 to TRBJ1-5, with D possibly TRBD1 on 5 matching bases. V was cut by 7 bases and J by 5 bases, with 9 bases left in between. Germline V gene sequence: CDR1 LNHDA, CDR2 SQIVND (reference sequence). The CDR3 covers 12 residues. CDR3 coding DNA: TGTGCCAGTACCTCGACAGATCAGCCCCAGCATTTT. This translates into CASTSTDQPQHF. Full variable domain (remainder filled in from reference TRBV19 and TRBJ1-5): DGGITQSPKYLFRKEGQNVTLSCEQNLNHDAMYWYRQDPGQGLRLIYYSQIVNDFQKGDIAEGYSVSREKKESFPLTVTSAQKNPTAFYLCASTSTDQPQHFGDGTRLSIL.

This chain links TRBV30 with TRBJ2-7; 8 bases line up with TRBD1. Germline CDR1 is GTSNPN and CDR2 is SVGIG (reference sequence). V was pared by 3 bases and J by 6 bases, with 7 bases of the junction left unmatched. This CDR3 has 13 residues. CDR3 protein: CAWSLRQGTEQYF. The CDR3 DNA sequence: TGTGCCTGGAGCCTCAGACAGGGGACCGAGCAGTACTTC. Filled out from reference TRBV30 and TRBJ2-7, the complete variable domain reads SQTIHQWPATLVQPVGSPLSLECTVEGTSNPNLYWYRQAAGRGLQLLFYSVGIGQISSEVPQNLSASRPQDRQFILSSKKLLLSDSGFYLCAWSLRQGTEQYFGPGTRLTVT.

This sequence joins TRBV11-2 and TRBJ2-1; TRBD2 aligns across 13 bases. CDR1 and CDR2 from the germline V gene are SGHAT and FQNNGV. The ends lost 5 bases at V and 6 bases at J; junction bases unmatched: 4. This CDR3 has 15 residues. The CDR3 region has the DNA TGTGCCAGCAGCCGAAGGACTAGCGGGAGCAATGAGCAGTTCTTC. Its translation: CASSRRTSGSNEQFF. Drawing the rest from reference TRBV11-2 and TRBJ2-1, the complete variable domain is EAGVAQSPRYKIIEKRQSVAFWCNPISGHATLYWYQQILGQGPKLLIQFQNNGVVDDSQLPKDRFSAERLKGVDSTLKIQPAKLEDSAVYLCASSRRTSGSNEQFFGPGTRLTVL.

V usage is TRBV10-2 and J usage is TRBJ1-5; D gene ambiguous. The CDR3 length is 13 residues. CDR1 is WSHSY, CDR2 SAAADI, per germline. Trimming cost V 0 bases and J 7 bases, with 7 bases left between them. The CDR3 sequence: CASSESMYQPQHF. CDR3 nucleotides: TGCGCCAGCAGTGAGTCGATGTACCAGCCCCAGCATTTT.

J is TRBJ2-7 and V is TRBV27; weak D call: TRBD1 (5 bases). Between the trimmed V and J ends, which lost 3 bases and 3 bases, there was a span of 18 bases. The CDR3 consists of 16 residues. CDR1 and CDR2 (germline): MNHEY, SMNVEV (reference sequence). CDR3 amino acids: CASSFGARAGNYEQYF. The CDR3 DNA reads TGTGCCAGCAGTTTTGGCGCTAGGGCAGGGAACTACGAGCAGTACTTC.

The gene calls are TRBV10-3 and TRBJ2-7; 9 bases fit TRBD1. The CDR3 is 14 residues long. Per the germline V gene, CDR1 is ENHRY and CDR2 is SYGVKD. The J segment lost 8 bases and the V segment lost 4 bases, leaving 9 bases of the junction unmatched. CDR3 DNA sequence: TGTGCCATCAGTGTGGGACAGGGAAGTAGACAGCAGTACTTC. It translates to CAISVGQGSRQQYF.

The genes are TRBV28 and TRBJ2-3, with D perhaps matching TRBD1 (7 bases). This CDR3 comprises 15 residues. Trimming removed 1 base from V and 3 bases from J, with 11 bases in between. CDR1 is MDHEN, CDR2 SYDVKM, per germline. The CDR3 DNA follows: TGTGCCAGCAGTTTATTCCAGGGGGGAACAGATACGCAGTATTTT. Protein: CASSLFQGGTDTQYF.

In the case of this clone: One junction end disagrees with the germline gene, perhaps due to a read error. The chain couples TRBV6-6 to TRBJ2-3, with D possibly matching TRBD2 (6 bases). The germline CDR1 and CDR2 sequences are MNHNY and SVGAGI (reference sequence). The CDR3 totals 13 residues. Written as DNA, the CDR3 is TGTGCCGGCAGGGTAGCGGGCACAGATACGCAGTATTTT. Residues: CAGRVAGTDTQYF.

The chain recombines TRBV28 with TRBJ1-1; 8 bases match TRBD1. The V segment lost 5 bases and the J segment 0 bases; nucleotides outside the gene matches: 11. This CDR3 is 17 amino acids long. Germline lookup yields CDR1 MDHEN and CDR2 SYDVKM. CDR3 sequence reads: CASSPGGSLMMNTEAFF. The CDR3 coding sequence is TGTGCCAGCAGTCCAGGGGGCAGTTTGATGATGAACACTGAAGCTTTCTTT.

The chain recombines TRBV28 with TRBJ2-7; TRBD2 might be the D (6 bases). Germline CDR1 is MDHEN and CDR2 is SYDVKM. V lost 6 bases and J 0 bases, leaving 9 bases between the germline ends. This CDR3 has 13 amino acids. This chain's CDR3 is CASSGGSSYEQYF. The CDR3 DNA is TGTGCCAGCAGCGGGGGAAGCTCCTACGAGCAGTACTTC.

DNA of the CDR3: TGTGCCAGCAGCTCCCGGACAGCTAGCACAGATACGCAGTATTTT. This encodes CASSSRTASTDTQYF. This sequence joins TRBV7-3 and TRBJ2-3; TRBD1 is a possible D gene (6 bases). The CDR3 is made up of 15 amino acids. Trimming took off 4 bases at V and 0 bases at J, with 11 bases between the two ends. Looked up from germline, CDR1 is SGHTA and CDR2 is FQGTGA.

This chain joins TRBV29-1 and TRBJ1-1; no definite D call. CDR1 is SQVTM, CDR2 ANQGSEA, per germline. This CDR3 has 12 amino acids. V shed 4 bases and J shed 1 base, with 7 bases lying between them. The CDR3 nucleotides are TGCAGCGTTGGATACCGGAACACTGAAGCTTTCTTT. The encoded protein is CSVGYRNTEAFF.